This TCR beta chain is drawn from a study of human T cells and chemical hapten exposure. As for time point: patch test 2, 6 weeks after DPC sensitization. Treatment noted: therapeutic diphenylcyclopropenone sensitization with weekly scalp DPC. The table lists this clonotype with many counts. Germline V CDR1 and CDR2: MNHEY, SVGEGT. Trimming shortened V by 5 bases and J by 5 bases, and 9 bases separated the two germline ends. The length of the CDR3 is 13 residues. TCRdb re-analysed the RACE reads in MiXCR, keeping a single row per CDR3 protein. In the table there are about 85,000 distinct CDR3 sequences, 11% of which are singletons.

V usage is TRBV6-2 or TRBV6-3 and J usage is TRBJ2-2; no clear D gene. The source material was whole blood, sampled in connection with sensitization to the hapten diphenylcyclopropenone (DPC). The sequence was obtained from a man younger than 35 with alopecia areata. Some clones in this sample may be carry-over from other donors' samples. CDR3 residues: CASSVIKTGELFF. Written as DNA, the CDR3 is TGTGCCAGCAGTGTCATTAAGACCGGGGAGCTGTTTTTT.